These 16 T cell receptor beta chains share one sample of origin, sequenced in a study of cytomegalovirus exposure and HLA in healthy donors. The PCR ran on 60 Vbeta and 13 Jbeta primers. Produced via immunoSEQ multiplex PCR; TCRdb's table is partial and in-frame only. Among 150,000 to 200,000 clones listed, 80% to 90% were seen once. Sequenced sample: PBMCs. All receptors come from a woman between 18 and 30 years old in good health and CMV-seropositive.

This rearrangement joins TRBV5-1 to TRBJ2-1, with D tentatively TRBD1 (6 bases). This CDR3 is built from 14 residues. The V and J ends lost 2 bases and 3 bases respectively, with 9 bases between them. Germline V CDR1 and CDR2: SGHRS, YFSETQ. The CDR3 reads CASSFTGHYNEQFF. The CDR3 DNA reads TGCGCCAGCAGCTTCACGGGACACTACAATGAGCAGTTCTTC.

This clone came up a few times. The V gene is TRBV5-1, the J gene TRBJ2-5; possible D gene TRBD1, 6 bases. Germline V gives CDR1 SGHRS, CDR2 YFSETQ. With 5 bases removed from V and 5 bases from J, the gap between germline ends came to 16 bases. This CDR3 spans 14 amino acids. The DNA of the CDR3 is TGCGCCAGCAGGAATCAAGGGGGTGGTGAGACCCAGTACTTC. Its translation is CASRNQGGGETQYF.

This clone was picked up one time. The J gene is TRBJ1-5, the V gene TRBV27; 9 bases map to TRBD1. Germline CDR1 reads MNHEY; CDR2 reads SMNVEV (reference sequence). The CDR3 is 15 residues long. V lost 5 bases to trimming and J lost 1 base; unmatched junction nucleotides: 3. The CDR3 loop is CASSQDRGSNQPQHF. Written as DNA, the CDR3 is TGTGCCAGCAGTCAGGACAGGGGAAGCAATCAGCCCCAGCATTTT.

The chain recombines TRBV7-9 with TRBJ2-5; no firm D call. This CDR3 has 14 residues. Germline CDR1 reads SEHNR; CDR2 reads FQNEAQ (reference sequence). V was trimmed by 0 bases and J by 1 base, leaving 6 bases between them. The CDR3 region is CASSLASRQETQYF. CDR3 sequence (DNA): TGTGCCAGCAGCTTAGCGTCCCGCCAAGAGACCCAGTACTTC.

J is TRBJ2-3 and V is TRBV11-2, with D hard to call. CDR1 is SGHAT and CDR2 is FQNNGV in the germline V gene. The ends were cut back, 5 bases at V and 5 bases at J, with 11 bases in the middle. This CDR3 comprises 13 residues. CDR3 sequence (DNA): TGTGCCAGCAGCCCCGGTTCCCGAGATACGCAGTATTTT. This codes for CASSPGSRDTQYF. Drawing the rest from reference TRBV11-2 and TRBJ2-3, the complete variable domain is EAGVAQSPRYKIIEKRQSVAFWCNPISGHATLYWYQQILGQGPKLLIQFQNNGVVDDSQLPKDRFSAERLKGVDSTLKIQPAKLEDSAVYLCASSPGSRDTQYFGPGTRLTVL.

CDR3 loop: CASSLAGGSTDTQYF. The CDR3 region has the DNA TGTGCCAGCAGCTTAGCGGGGGGGAGCACAGATACGCAGTATTTT. The J gene is TRBJ2-3, the V gene TRBV7-3, with TRBD2 matching over 9 bases. Germline V CDR1 and CDR2: SGHTA, FQGTGA. This CDR3 has 15 residues. V was pared by 2 bases and J by 0 bases, with 0 bases of the junction left unmatched.

The CDR3 here is CASSEDRGLDSQFF. As DNA, the CDR3 is TGTGCCAGCAGTGAAGACAGGGGGCTTGATTCCCAGTTCTTC. The J gene is TRBJ2-1, the V gene TRBV2; 9 bases are shared with TRBD1. Germline CDR1 is SNHLY and CDR2 is FYNNEI. V was pared by 1 base and J by 13 bases, with 8 bases of the junction left unmatched. This CDR3 comprises 14 residues.

The CDR3 protein is CASSQRTDGNTIYF. The CDR3 DNA sequence: TGCGCCAGCAGCCAGCGGACAGATGGAAACACCATATATTTT. The chain is built from TRBV4-3 and TRBJ1-3; the D gene is possibly TRBD1 (6 bases). The CDR3 extends over 14 amino acids. The V end lost 3 bases, the J end lost 3 bases, and 9 bases lay between the germline ends. Germline-derived CDR1 and CDR2 are LGHNA and YSLEER.

This chain joins TRBV10-3 and TRBJ2-1; the match to TRBD1 covers 7 bases. V lost 6 bases to trimming and J lost 4 bases; unmatched junction nucleotides: 9. The germline CDR1 and CDR2 sequences are ENHRY and SYGVKD. CDR3 length: 15 amino acids. The CDR3 spells CAIRPETGLYNEQFF. For the CDR3, the DNA is TGTGCCATCAGGCCTGAGACAGGGCTTTACAATGAGCAGTTCTTC.

V gene TRBV11-2 combines with J gene TRBJ1-6; possibly TRBD1 for D (5 bases). With 5 bases removed from V and 2 bases from J, the gap between germline ends came to 16 bases. The V gene's germline CDR1 is SGHAT and CDR2 FQNNGV. The CDR3 spans 17 residues. The CDR3, as DNA: TGTGCCAGCAGCATTGATGGCAGGACAACCTATAATTCACCCCTCCACTTT. Its translation is CASSIDGRTTYNSPLHF.

The chain is built from TRBV28 and TRBJ1-4; 7 bases agree with TRBD1. There are 15 residues in the CDR3. V lost 6 bases to trimming and J lost 2 bases; unmatched junction nucleotides: 6. Germline values: CDR1 MDHEN, CDR2 SYDVKM. CDR3 protein: CASSRTGVTNEKLFF. As DNA, the CDR3 is TGTGCCAGCAGCCGGACAGGCGTGACTAATGAAAAACTGTTTTTT.

This rearrangement joins TRBV5-6 to TRBJ1-1; no reliable D call. The V end lost 4 bases, the J end lost 5 bases, and 9 bases lay between the germline ends. Germline values: CDR1 SGHDT, CDR2 YYEEEE. The CDR3 consists of 12 residues. The CDR3 region has the DNA TGTGCCAGCAGCCGGCGGGAAACTGAAGCTTTCTTT. Protein product: CASSRRETEAFF.

The sample holds a few counts of this clone. The same CDR3 can be traced to other DNA sequences in this sample. The genes are TRBV29-1 and TRBJ1-2; D is undetermined. Germline V gene lookup returns CDR1 SQVTM and CDR2 ANQGSEA. The V gene lost 1 base and the J gene lost 2 bases, with 11 bases spanning the gap. The CDR3 length is 14 residues. CDR3 in amino acids: CSVEGRGKNYGYTF. The CDR3 bases are TGCAGCGTTGAAGGGAGAGGGAAAAACTATGGCTACACCTTC. The full variable domain, completed using reference TRBV29-1 and TRBJ1-2, is SAVISQKPSRDICQRGTSLTIQCQVDSQVTMMFWYRQQPGQSLTLIATANQGSEATYESGFVIDKFPISRPNLTFSTLTVSNMSPEDSSIYLCSVEGRGKNYGYTFGSGTRLTVV.

The chain combines TRBV5-6 with TRBJ2-1; D perhaps matches TRBD1 (5 bases). CDR1 and CDR2 (germline): SGHDT, YYEEEE. Trimming cost V 0 bases and J 4 bases, with 11 bases left between them. There are 15 residues in the CDR3. CDR3: CASSLEMDNYNEQFF. Here the CDR3 DNA reads TGTGCCAGCAGCTTGGAAATGGACAATTACAATGAGCAGTTCTTC.

The gene calls are TRBV19 and TRBJ1-2; D uncertain. The V end lost 1 base, the J end lost 10 bases, and 16 bases lay between the germline ends. The CDR3 runs 14 residues. The germline CDR1 and CDR2 sequences are LNHDA and SQIVND (reference sequence). The CDR3 sequence is CASSIVRASADYTF. Here the CDR3 DNA reads TGTGCCAGTAGTATAGTGAGAGCCAGTGCGGACTACACCTTC. The full variable domain, in which reference TRBV19 and TRBJ1-2 provide the parts outside the CDR3, is DGGITQSPKYLFRKEGQNVTLSCEQNLNHDAMYWYRQDPGQGLRLIYYSQIVNDFQKGDIAEGYSVSREKKESFPLTVTSAQKNPTAFYLCASSIVRASADYTFGSGTRLTVV.

This chain uses TRBV6-5 with TRBJ1-2; 7 bases map to TRBD1. This CDR3 spans 16 amino acids. Trimming took 4 bases from V and 7 from J; bases not matched to a gene: 15. Germline CDR1 and CDR2: MNHEY and SVGAGI. For the CDR3, the DNA is TGTGCCAGCAGTTCCGGGGGGGGCAGGGGGAAGAGTGGCTACACCTTC. Residues: CASSSGGGRGKSGYTF.